Given below is one T cell receptor beta chain in context. Its antigen is not known. The data stem from a study of T cell clusters in autoimmune cytopenias. TRB was amplified from roughly 270 ng of peripheral blood genomic DNA per sample. CDR3 length: 15 residues. Germline CDR1 and CDR2: SEHNR and FQNEAQ (reference sequence). Study-level results: Exclusive TRB clusters were approximately 2.9-fold more numerous in healthy donors than in active autoimmune hepatitis. Primary autoimmune cytopenia patients seemingly lacked the physiological T cell clusters found in healthy donors. Comparing secondary cytopenia with chronic lymphocytic leukemia showed no cluster-lack signature, apparently masked by lymphoma repertoire.

TRB rearrangements were amplified by touch-down multiplex PCR with mixed TRB-A/B primers. From its re-call of the multiplex PCR reads, TCRdb lists each CDR3 protein once, without DNA. Its table lists fewer than 3,500 distinct CDR3 sequences. This chain links TRBV7-9 with TRBJ2-7; TCRdb's D call, TRBD1, is unchecked because there is no DNA. The source is a human donor with an autoimmune cytopenia or autoimmune hepatitis (not recorded which). Specimen: peripheral blood. The CDR3: CANSPKLTEGIVEYF.